The next 31 T cell receptor beta chains were all read from a single sample in a study of T cells after yellow fever vaccination (dated by TCRdb to the late 2010s). The treatment or condition label here, explained by the study, means: live attenuated yellow fever vaccine strain. The library was made by 5' RACE. The data were produced on an Illumina HiSeq 2500. TCRdb reprocessing: public reads trimmed at Q25 with fastp, clones called with MiXCR, in-frame beta chains kept. CDR3 protein sequences are deduplicated, and each keeps its most common genes and DNA. The sample contains 200,000 to 250,000 distinct CDR3 sequences, 6.5% to 8.5% of them found a single time. The ten most abundant clones make up 0.65% to 0.9% of the sample. Sequences were derived from CD4+ T cells sorted from PBMCs, sampled 15 days after the yellow fever booster vaccination. These TCRs come from a young man who received the YFV17D yellow fever vaccine.

This clonotype was observed at least ten times. The chain has TRBV20-1 and TRBJ1-6, with TRBD1 matching 9 bases. This CDR3 spans 13 amino acids. After removal of 3 bases from V and 10 bases from J, the junction contained 4 bases not matched to a gene. Germline V lookup: CDR1 DFQATT, CDR2 SNEGSKA (reference sequence). The CDR3 DNA reads as TGCAGTGCTAGTAGGGACAGGGCGTCACCCCTCCACTTT. Protein product: CSASRDRASPLHF.

The chain employs TRBV20-1 and TRBJ1-2, with D tentatively TRBD1 (6 bases). V dropped 5 bases and J dropped 8 bases, with 15 bases sitting between them. The CDR3 has 12 residues. From germline, CDR1 is DFQATT and CDR2 SNEGSKA (reference sequence). In nucleotides, the CDR3 is TGCAGTGCTGAGGTGGGGGCGCGGGGCTACACCTTC. Translated: CSAEVGARGYTF.

The gene calls are TRBV5-5 and TRBJ1-1, with 9 bases lining up with TRBD1. The J segment lost 3 bases and the V segment lost 0 bases, leaving 6 bases of the junction unmatched. The CDR3 has 16 residues. Germline V CDR1 and CDR2: SGHKS, YYEKEE (reference sequence). The CDR3 DNA reads TGTGCCAGCAGCTTGGGCTCCGGACAGGGGCACACTGAAGCTTTCTTT. Residues: CASSLGSGQGHTEAFF.

The rearrangement uses TRBV7-2 and TRBJ2-7; 9 nucleotides agree with TRBD1. Losses at the gene ends were 2 bases for V and 2 bases for J; bases not matched to a gene: 7. This CDR3 region has 16 residues. Germline lookup yields CDR1 SGHTA and CDR2 FQGNSA. The CDR3 region is CASSLTGTGYPYEQYF. DNA of the CDR3: TGTGCCAGCAGCTTAACCGGGACAGGGTACCCCTACGAGCAGTACTTC. Full variable domain (missing parts from reference TRBV7-2 and TRBJ2-7): GAGVSQSPSNKVTEKGKDVELRCDPISGHTALYWYRQSLGQGLEFLIYFQGNSAPDKSGLPSDRFSAERTGGSVSTLTIQRTQQEDSAVYLCASSLTGTGYPYEQYFGPGTRLTVT.

This clonotype was counted a few times. This chain links TRBV5-5 with TRBJ2-5; D possibly corresponds to TRBD2 (6 bases). V was trimmed by 4 bases and J by 1 base, leaving 14 bases between them. Germline V gene sequence: CDR1 SGHKS, CDR2 YYEKEE (reference sequence). This CDR3 comprises 15 residues. The CDR3 DNA follows: TGTGCCAGCAGCCCTGGGCTAGCGTCCCAAGAGACCCAGTACTTC. It is translated as CASSPGLASQETQYF.

This clonotype was found a few times. CDR3 sequence reads: CASSLQGMAFF. In nucleotides, the CDR3 is TGCGCCAGCAGCTTACAGGGGATGGCTTTCTTT. The chain is built from TRBV5-1 and TRBJ1-1, with 7 bases that match TRBD1. The germline V gene encodes CDR1 SGHRS and CDR2 YFSETQ. CDR3 size: 11 residues. The junction had 3 bases not matched to a gene; V was cut back by 2 bases and J by 11 bases.

This clonotype has just a few counts. The chain couples TRBV12-3 or TRBV12-4 to TRBJ2-2, with D tentatively TRBD2 (5 bases). The V end lost 4 bases, the J end lost 6 bases, and 12 bases lay between the germline ends. This CDR3 region has 14 residues. The CDR3 reads CASSSGGSAGELFF. CDR3 coding DNA: TGTGCCAGCAGTTCCGGAGGATCCGCCGGGGAGCTGTTTTTT.

The sample holds one count of this clonotype. A much bigger clone sits one base away, suggesting this may be a read error. The chain links TRBV7-9 to TRBJ2-7, with 8 bases that match TRBD1. The CDR3 spans 15 residues. Germline V lookup: CDR1 SEHNR, CDR2 FQNEAQ (reference sequence). Unmatched junction bases numbered 8, after V lost 4 bases and J lost 3 bases. CDR3 amino acids: CASSSRADRGYEQYF. The CDR3 bases are TGTGCCAGCAGCTCCAGGGCAGACAGGGGCTACGAGCAGTACTTC.

The sample holds a few counts of this clonotype. CDR3 in amino acids: CASSPGLRSSSQETQYF. CDR3 DNA sequence: TGTGCCAGCAGTCCGGGACTAAGGTCTTCTAGCCAAGAGACCCAGTACTTC. The rearrangement uses TRBV6-2 or TRBV6-3 and TRBJ2-5, with TRBD2 matching over 7 bases. V dropped 5 bases and J dropped 1; count of bases not matched to a gene: 13. This CDR3 has 17 residues. In germline, CDR1 is MNHEY, CDR2 SVGEGT.

The chain carries TRBV4-2 and TRBJ1-4, with 9 bases aligning to TRBD1. V was pared by 3 bases and J by 7 bases, with 6 bases of the junction left unmatched. Per germline, CDR1 LGHNA and CDR2 YNFKEQ. The length of the CDR3 is 15 residues. CDR3 coding DNA: TGTGCCAGCAGCCATCCGGGACAGGGTAGTGAAAAACTGTTTTTT. Amino acids: CASSHPGQGSEKLFF.

This clonotype appeared many times. The chain uses TRBV12-3 or TRBV12-4 and TRBJ1-2; maybe TRBD1 (5 bases). The CDR3 totals 13 residues. V dropped 5 bases and J dropped 8 bases, with 15 bases sitting between them. In DNA, the CDR3 is TGTGCCAGCAGTGAAGGGGCAGGGATGGGCTACACCTTC. Translating gives CASSEGAGMGYTF.

The chain links TRBV20-1 to TRBJ2-3, with TRBD2 matching over 13 bases. The CDR3 length is 16 residues. V trimming: 1 base; J trimming: 2 bases; junction bases outside the gene matches: 3. Germline CDR1 is DFQATT and CDR2 is SNEGSKA (reference sequence). The CDR3 region is CSARVGTSGITDTQYF. CDR3 in DNA: TGCAGTGCTAGAGTCGGGACTAGCGGGATCACAGATACGCAGTATTTT.

The chain recombines TRBV3-1 with TRBJ2-7, with 8 nucleotides matching TRBD2. Germline V gene data show CDR1 as LGHDT and CDR2 as YNNKEL (reference sequence). The CDR3 is 14 residues long. V was clipped by 4 bases and J by 6 bases; unmatched bases: 8. Here the CDR3 DNA reads TGTGCCAGCAGCCCCATCCAGGCGGGAGGCGAGCAGTACTTC. This sequence encodes CASSPIQAGGEQYF.

This clonotype was counted only a few times. This sequence joins TRBV29-1 and TRBJ2-1; 14 nucleotides agree with TRBD2. The V gene's germline CDR1 is SQVTM and CDR2 ANQGSEA. The J segment lost 8 bases and the V segment lost 1 base, leaving 7 bases of the junction unmatched. The CDR3 is 16 amino acids. Here the CDR3 DNA reads TGCAGCGTTGAAGTCGGGACTAGCGGGAGTAAGTATGAGCAGTTCTTC. The encoded protein is CSVEVGTSGSKYEQFF.

This clonotype appeared a few times. The chain employs TRBV5-1 and TRBJ2-3; D remains ambiguous. The V end lost 3 bases, the J end lost 4 bases, and 9 bases lay between the germline ends. The CDR3 totals 13 residues. Germline V gene sequence: CDR1 SGHRS, CDR2 YFSETQ. CDR3 sequence (DNA): TGCGCCAGCAGCTCTTACTACGCAGATACGCAGTATTTT. The encoded protein is CASSSYYADTQYF. The whole variable domain, filled in from reference TRBV5-1 and TRBJ2-3, reads KAGVTQTPRYLIKTRGQQVTLSCSPISGHRSVSWYQQTPGQGLQFLFEYFSETQRNKGNFPGRFSGRQFSNSRSEMNVSTLELGDSALYLCASSSYYADTQYFGPGTRLTVL.

This chain connects TRBV20-1 to TRBJ1-2; D gene uncertain. Looked up from germline, CDR1 is DFQATT and CDR2 is SNEGSKA (reference sequence). Trimming took 0 bases from V and 1 from J, leaving 6 bases between them. CDR3 length: 13 amino acids. CDR3 amino acids: CSARDERNYGYTF. CDR3 nucleotides: TGCAGTGCTAGAGATGAGCGTAACTATGGCTACACCTTC.

This clonotype was seen repeatedly, ten times or more. The gene calls are TRBV20-1 and TRBJ2-3; D might be TRBD2 (6 bases). The V end was cut by 4 bases, the J end by 4 bases, with 12 bases between. Per the germline V gene, CDR1 is DFQATT and CDR2 is SNEGSKA (reference sequence). The CDR3 consists of 13 residues. CDR3 loop: CSAMREVADTQYF. CDR3 in DNA: TGCAGTGCTATGAGGGAGGTCGCAGATACGCAGTATTTT.

About this clonotype: This may be a read error: a much more frequent sequence differs by one nucleotide. The chain employs TRBV20-1 and TRBJ2-7; D remains ambiguous. The CDR3 covers 16 residues. Germline V CDR1 and CDR2: DFQATT, SNEGSKA (reference sequence). This CDR3 is CCARDYGLVSSYEQYF. In DNA, the CDR3 is TGCTGTGCTAGAGATTATGGGTTAGTGAGCTCCTACGAGCAGTACTTC.

This clonotype was recorded at least ten times. This may come from a read error, since a much larger clone is one base off. V usage is TRBV11-2 and J usage is TRBJ2-1, with 7 positions matching TRBD2. This CDR3 spans 15 amino acids. The V gene's germline CDR1 is SGHAT and CDR2 FQNNGV. The junction had 3 bases not matched to a gene; V was cut back by 4 bases and J by 0 bases. The CDR3 coding sequence is TGTGCCAGCAGCTCCTGGACTAGCTCCTACAATGAGCAGTTCTTC. Its protein product is CASSSWTSSYNEQFF.

This clonotype was found many times. V is TRBV9 and J is TRBJ2-2; the match to TRBD2 covers 8 bases. The germline gives CDR1 SGDLS, CDR2 YYNGEE. CDR3 length equals 15 residues. V trimming: 3 bases; J trimming: 7 bases; junction bases outside the gene matches: 8. CDR3 amino acids: CASSARSGINGELFF. DNA for the CDR3: TGTGCCAGCAGCGCCCGTAGCGGGATCAACGGGGAGCTGTTTTTT.

This clonotype was seen a few times. V gene TRBV5-1 combines with J gene TRBJ2-5, with TRBD1 matching 10 bases. The ends lost 3 bases at V and 3 bases at J; junction bases unmatched: 11. CDR1 SGHRS and CDR2 YFSETQ come from the germline V gene. The CDR3 has 17 residues. CDR3 sequence reads: CASSSMPTGTGEETQYF. The CDR3 bases are TGCGCCAGCAGCTCTATGCCGACCGGGACAGGGGAAGAGACCCAGTACTTC.

This clonotype has a handful of counts. The genes are TRBV7-6 and TRBJ2-3; perhaps TRBD2 as D (5 bases). The CDR3 loop spans 14 amino acids. The V end was cut by 0 bases, the J end by 5 bases, with 9 bases between. Germline V gene sequence: CDR1 SGHVS, CDR2 FNYEAQ. The CDR3 sequence is CASSLAGVGDTQYF. CDR3 nucleotides: TGTGCCAGCAGCTTAGCGGGAGTTGGAGATACGCAGTATTTT.

Only a few counts were recorded for this clonotype. The rearrangement links TRBV12-3 or TRBV12-4 to TRBJ2-7; D is unclear. The V end lost 2 bases, the J end lost 5 bases, and 10 bases lay between the germline ends. This CDR3 region has 13 residues. The chain's CDR3 is CASSLIQSDEQYF. For the CDR3, the DNA is TGTGCCAGCAGTTTAATACAGAGCGACGAGCAGTACTTC.

V gene TRBV6-5 combines with J gene TRBJ1-5; D is ambiguous. Germline values: CDR1 MNHEY, CDR2 SVGAGI. CDR3 length equals 15 residues. V lost 5 bases, J lost 0 bases, and 11 bases lay in between. The CDR3 protein is CASSHGLNSNQPQHF. Here the CDR3 DNA reads TGTGCCAGCAGTCACGGACTGAATAGCAATCAGCCCCAGCATTTT.

The rearrangement joins TRBV6-7 to TRBJ2-5, with D perhaps TRBD1 (6 bases). TRBV6-7 qualifies as an ORF whose function is uncertain. The CDR3 is 13 amino acids. V gave up 6 bases and J gave up 4 bases, with 12 bases separating them. CDR3 DNA sequence: TGTGCCAGCAGCTCACAGGGTTCAGAGACCCAGTACTTC. This encodes CASSSQGSETQYF.

J is TRBJ2-7 and V is TRBV5-1, with D unclear. The V and J ends lost 3 bases and 3 bases respectively, with 10 bases between them. Germline V CDR1 and CDR2: SGHRS, YFSETQ. The CDR3 is 13 amino acids. DNA of the CDR3: TGCGCCAGCAGCTCCCCCGCCATCTACGAGCAGTACTTC. This sequence encodes CASSSPAIYEQYF.

Ten or more counts support this clonotype. The chain combines TRBV5-1 with TRBJ1-4; weak D call: TRBD1 (6 bases). Germline CDR1 and CDR2: SGHRS and YFSETQ. The CDR3 is made up of 14 amino acids. V lost 4 bases and J 4 bases, leaving 11 bases between the germline ends. The CDR3 DNA is TGCGCCAGCAGCCCGGGGGGCCTTAATGAAAAACTGTTTTTT. Protein product: CASSPGGLNEKLFF.

This clonotype was observed at least ten times. V usage is TRBV20-1 and J usage is TRBJ2-5, with TRBD2 as a possible D gene (5 bases). Per the germline V gene, CDR1 is DFQATT and CDR2 is SNEGSKA (reference sequence). V lost 8 bases, J lost 1 base, and 11 bases lay in between. There are 12 residues in the CDR3. The CDR3 sequence: CSSGIAQETQYF. Written as DNA, the CDR3 is TGCAGTTCCGGGATCGCCCAAGAGACCCAGTACTTC.

To note about this clonotype: One junction end disagrees with the germline gene, perhaps due to a read error. The chain couples TRBV3-1 to TRBJ1-1; no reliable D call. Germline CDR1 is LGHDT and CDR2 is YNNKEL (reference sequence). The length of the CDR3 is 16 residues. CDR3 sequence (DNA): TGTGCCAGCAGCACCACAGAGACTCGTATGAAAACTGAAGCTTTCTTT. Translated, it gives CASSTTETRMKTEAFF. The full variable domain, completed using reference TRBV3-1 and TRBJ1-1, is DTAVSQTPKYLVTQMGNDKSIKCEQNLGHDTMYWYKQDSKKFLKIMFSYNNKELIINETVPNRFSPKSPDKAHLNLHINSLELGDSAVYFCASSTTETRMKTEAFFGQGTRLTVV.

This clonotype was observed many times. An end of the junction does not agree with germline; a read error may underlie this. The J gene is TRBJ2-5, the V gene TRBV7-7; 13 nucleotides align to TRBD2. This CDR3 has 15 amino acids. Germline CDR1 reads SSHAT; CDR2 reads FNYEAQ (reference sequence). DNA of the CDR3: TGTGCTAGCAGCCCCGGGACTAGCGGGGAAGAGACCCAGTACTTC. This encodes CASSPGTSGEETQYF.

The V and J genes are TRBV20-1 and TRBJ2-3, with D uncertain. The CDR3 extends over 13 amino acids. Germline V gene lookup returns CDR1 DFQATT and CDR2 SNEGSKA (reference sequence). Trimming left V 3 bases short and J 4 bases short, with 11 bases between. CDR3 residues: CSARSELADTQYF. The DNA for the CDR3 is TGCAGTGCTAGGTCAGAGTTGGCAGATACGCAGTATTTT.